The T cell receptor (beta chain) under discussion was sequenced for a study of T cell changes during pregnancy in multiple sclerosis. V was shortened by 6 bases and J by 2 bases, with 14 bases between the two germline ends. Germline V gives CDR1 SGHVS, CDR2 FQNEAQ. The CDR3 totals 15 residues. Sequencing was performed with immunoSEQ multiplex PCR; in TCRdb, only in-frame clones are kept and a portion is missing. The sample holds about 100,000 clones; 90% to 95% are singletons and the top ten take 0.9%. This clone was found once. The sample was peripheral blood, taken before pregnancy. The genes are TRBV7-8 and TRBJ1-3; D is ambiguous. This TCR was sampled from a female donor with multiple sclerosis, enrolled in a pregnancy study. CDR3 DNA: TGTGCCAGCAGGTCCGTCCGGGGAGCTGGAAACACCATATATTTT. Encoded protein: CASRSVRGAGNTIYF.